This note documents a single T cell receptor (beta chain) sequence. Per the original data handling: By means of reference gene primer amplification, nucleated cell counts were estimated. Using immunoSEQ multiplex PCR, the repertoire was profiled, and TCRdb retains in-frame clones only, with some absent. V, J and clone size are taken as reported in that table, and D and trimming were inferred from the DNA itself. The sample holds around 95,000 clones; approximately 81% are singletons and the top ten take roughly 13%. These data originate in a study of blood T cell repertoires in COVID-19. Study details: The study drew acute and convalescent COVID-19 samples from the United States, Italy and Spain. T cells, B-cell-depleted T cells, or PBMCs supplied cDNA or gDNA.

This CDR3 is 15 amino acids long. The sample taken for sequencing was peripheral blood. This rearrangement joins TRBV21-1 to TRBJ1-6; the table calls TRBD1, which could not be checked here. TRBV21-1 constitutes a pseudogene. The receptor was isolated from a human donor in a cohort sampled during active COVID-19. The CDR3 loop is CASTPGAGENSPLHF. Written as DNA, the CDR3 is TGTGCCAGCACTCCAGGGGCAGGGGAGAATTCACCCCTCCACTTT.